The rows below give T cell receptor beta chains drawn from one sample of a study of shared clonotypes between healthy human individuals. The table came from immunoSEQ multiplex PCR; TCRdb's copy has only in-frame clones and leaves some out. The data contain 150,000 to 200,000 clones, 90% to 95% of them seen just once; the ten biggest clones take up roughly 0.07%. The specimen sequenced was naive CD4+ T cells sorted from blood. The receptors here all came from a woman in her 30s in good health. The CDR3 runs from the conserved cysteine through the conserved F or W. Fields, in order: D gene, V gene, clone size, J gene, CDR3 protein, CDR3 DNA. D genes are given only for firm matches. Only some rows state a clone size, as once, few, many or a class for expanded clones.

>-|TRBV5-6|-|TRBJ1-1
CASSLQAVNTEAFF
TGTGCCAGCAGCTTACAGGCCGTGAACACTGAAGCTTTCTTT
>-|TRBV7-9|few|TRBJ2-7
CASSPDFSEQYF
TGTGCCAGCAGCCCGGACTTCTCCGAGCAGTACTTC
>-|TRBV5-6|-|TRBJ2-5
CASSLSYYVVGTETQYF
TGTGCCAGCAGCTTGAGTTACTATGTAGTGGGAACGGAGACCCAGTACTTC
>-|TRBV6-1|-|TRBJ1-1
CASRDLVAAPTEAFF
TGTGCCAGCAGGGACCTTGTGGCCGCCCCCACTGAAGCTTTCTTT
>TRBD2|TRBV9|-|TRBJ2-5
CASSGTSGLQETQYF
TGTGCCAGCAGCGGGACTAGCGGGTTACAAGAGACCCAGTACTTC
>-|TRBV7-9|-|TRBJ1-1
CASSSPLGPVTEAFF
TGTGCCAGCAGCTCCCCTTTGGGGCCGGTCACTGAAGCTTTCTTT
>-|TRBV5-1|-|TRBJ2-3
CASSWDPRTDTQYF
TGCGCCAGCAGCTGGGACCCGCGCACAGATACGCAGTATTTT
>TRBD2|TRBV13|-|TRBJ2-7
CASSSGTTAYEQYF
TGTGCCAGCAGCTCCGGGACTACGGCCTACGAGCAGTACTTC
>-|TRBV13|-|TRBJ2-7
CASSPLDGEEYF
TGTGCCAGCAGCCCATTGGACGGCGAGGAGTACTTC
>TRBD2|TRBV25-1|-|TRBJ2-7
CASSEPTLAGVVEQYF
TGTGCCAGCAGTGAGCCAACACTAGCGGGAGTGGTAGAGCAGTACTTC
>-|TRBV28|few|TRBJ2-7
CASTPGASMKWEQYF
TGTGCCAGCACCCCGGGGGCTAGCATGAAGTGGGAGCAGTACTTC
>TRBD2|TRBV18|-|TRBJ2-4
CASSSGLAGGKNIQYF
TGTGCCAGCTCATCAGGACTAGCGGGAGGAAAAAACATTCAGTACTTC
>-|TRBV4-2|-|TRBJ2-5
CASSQSTVFQETQYF
TGTGCCAGCAGCCAGTCGACAGTCTTCCAAGAGACCCAGTACTTC
>-|TRBV4-2|-|TRBJ2-7
CASSPGVSAEQYF
TGTGCCAGCAGCCCCGGGGTGTCCGCCGAGCAGTACTTC
>-|TRBV28|-|TRBJ1-5
CASSVTNQPQHF
TGTGCCAGCAGTGTGACCAATCAGCCCCAGCATTTT
>-|TRBV28|-|TRBJ2-3
CASSLAGPYTDTQYF
TGTGCCAGCAGTTTAGCGGGACCATACACAGATACGCAGTATTTT
>-|TRBV28|-|TRBJ2-1
CASSLTIEQFF
TGTGCCAGCAGTTTAACTATTGAGCAGTTCTTC
>-|TRBV7-9|-|TRBJ2-7
CASSPGGKDEQYF
TGTGCCAGCAGCCCCGGGGGCAAGGACGAGCAGTACTTC
>-|TRBV19|-|TRBJ2-7
CASSIRGSSYEQYF
TGTGCCAGTAGTATTCGGGGGAGCTCCTACGAGCAGTACTTC
>TRBD1|TRBV5-1|-|TRBJ2-5
CASSFWTGEETQYF
TGCGCCAGCAGCTTCTGGACAGGCGAAGAGACCCAGTACTTC
>TRBD2|TRBV10-1|-|TRBJ2-7
CASSDRDRALAGVSHEQYF
TGCGCCAGCAGTGATCGGGACCGAGCTCTAGCGGGAGTTTCCCACGAGCAGTACTTC
>-|TRBV5-1|-|TRBJ1-1
CASSFFGNTEAFF
TGCGCCAGCAGCTTTTTTGGGAACACTGAAGCTTTCTTT
>-|TRBV18|-|TRBJ2-6
CASSRQAMTFSGANVLTF
TGTGCCAGCTCACGGCAGGCCATGACCTTCTCTGGGGCCAACGTCCTGACTTTC
>-|TRBV9|-|TRBJ2-1
CASSVSGTRYNEQFF
TGTGCCAGCAGCGTAAGTGGGACTCGCTACAATGAGCAGTTCTTC
>TRBD2|TRBV18|-|TRBJ2-3
CASSLGLAGDTQYF
TGTGCCAGCTCACTAGGACTAGCGGGAGATACGCAGTATTTT
>-|TRBV4-2|once|TRBJ1-5
CASSQETGYSNQPQHF
TGTGCCAGCAGCCAAGAGACAGGATATAGCAATCAGCCCCAGCATTTT
>TRBD1|TRBV28|-|TRBJ1-1
CASSSGTGGGEAFF
TGTGCCAGCAGCTCCGGGACAGGGGGGGGTGAAGCTTTCTTT
>TRBD1|TRBV23-1|once|TRBJ2-7
CASSQSWDRVHEQYF
TGCGCCAGCAGTCAATCATGGGACAGGGTGCACGAGCAGTACTTC
>TRBD2|TRBV25-1|-|TRBJ2-7
CASSPTVGLVGNEQYF
TGTGCCAGCAGTCCAACCGTAGGACTAGTTGGTAACGAGCAGTACTTC
>TRBD2|TRBV19|-|TRBJ2-2
CASSTRLAGVTGELFF
TGTGCCAGTAGTACCCGACTAGCGGGAGTTACCGGGGAGCTGTTTTTT
>-|TRBV19|few|TRBJ1-5
CASSDLGKKDQPQHF
TGTGCCAGTAGTGATCTCGGAAAAAAGGATCAGCCCCAGCATTTT
>-|TRBV28|-|TRBJ2-7
CASSSQPLYEQYF
TGTGCCAGCAGTTCCCAACCTCTCTACGAGCAGTACTTC
>TRBD1|TRBV19|-|TRBJ1-5
CASSIAVASQGVQPQHF
TGTGCCAGTAGTATAGCAGTTGCCTCGCAGGGGGTACAGCCCCAGCATTTT
>-|TRBV7-2|-|TRBJ1-2
CASSLGTANYGYTF
TGTGCCAGCAGCTTAGGGACAGCAAACTATGGCTACACCTTC
>TRBD2|TRBV7-2|-|TRBJ2-7
CASSFSGRASYEQYF
TGTGCCAGCAGCTTTAGCGGGAGGGCTTCCTACGAGCAGTACTTC
>TRBD1|TRBV10-1|-|TRBJ2-5
CASASGQGARETQYF
TGCGCCAGCGCCTCGGGACAGGGGGCTAGAGAGACCCAGTACTTC
>-|TRBV10-3|-|TRBJ1-5
CAISPEGYSNQPQHF
TGTGCCATCAGCCCCGAGGGCTATAGCAATCAGCCCCAGCATTTT
>TRBD1|TRBV27|-|TRBJ2-7
CASSLPGTGANEQYF
TGTGCCAGCAGCCTACCTGGGACAGGGGCCAACGAGCAGTACTTC
>-|TRBV6-6|-|TRBJ1-2
CATHIPGPSPYGYTF
TGTGCCACCCACATACCGGGACCGTCTCCTTATGGCTACACCTTC
>-|TRBV7-6|-|TRBJ2-7
CASSPTSYEQYF
TGTGCCAGCAGCCCCACCTCCTACGAGCAGTACTTC
>-|TRBV7-8|-|TRBJ1-1
CASSSQGLGNTEAFF
TGTGCCAGCAGCTCGCAGGGGCTGGGGAACACTGAAGCTTTCTTT
>-|TRBV20-1|-|TRBJ1-1
CSASTDTEAFF
TGCAGTGCTAGTACGGACACTGAAGCTTTCTTT
>-|TRBV25-1|-|TRBJ1-3
CASSVSGNTIYF
TGTGCCAGCAGTGTCTCCGGAAACACCATATATTTT
>-|TRBV9|-|TRBJ2-7
CASSGSAGPLQGYEQYF
TGTGCCAGCAGCGGAAGCGCCGGGCCCCTCCAGGGTTACGAGCAGTACTTC
>TRBD1|TRBV7-2|once|TRBJ2-2
CASSDRGSNTGELFF
TGTGCCAGCAGCGACAGGGGGTCGAACACCGGGGAGCTGTTTTTT
>TRBD1|TRBV4-1|-|TRBJ1-4
CASSQDTTGGKGKLFF
TGCGCCAGCAGCCAAGACACGACAGGGGGGAAGGGGAAACTGTTTTTT
>-|TRBV27|-|TRBJ2-7
CASSQGTQREQYF
TGTGCCAGCAGCCAGGGGACACAGCGGGAGCAGTACTTC
>-|TRBV28|once|TRBJ1-6
CASISEELVSPLHF
TGTGCCAGCATTAGTGAGGAGTTGGTCTCACCCCTCCACTTT
>-|TRBV6-5|-|TRBJ1-5
CASTPGGVPNQPQHF
TGTGCCAGCACCCCGGGAGGTGTGCCAAATCAGCCCCAGCATTTT
>-|TRBV7-2|-|TRBJ2-7
CASSAAARSEQYF
TGTGCCAGCAGCGCCGCTGCTAGAAGCGAGCAGTACTTC
>-|TRBV29-1|-|TRBJ1-1
CSVVVPSSEAFF
TGCAGCGTTGTAGTTCCGTCTTCAGAAGCTTTCTTT
>-|TRBV5-1|once|TRBJ2-3
CASSLDQHTQYF
TGCGCCAGCAGCTTAGATCAGCATACGCAGTATTTT
>TRBD1|TRBV25-1|-|TRBJ2-7
CASSGRTGSMYEQYF
TGTGCCAGCAGTGGTAGGACAGGGAGTATGTACGAGCAGTACTTC
>TRBD1|TRBV25-1|-|TRBJ1-4
CASSEWGTGVINEKLFF
TGTGCCAGCAGTGAATGGGGAACAGGGGTAATTAATGAAAAACTGTTTTTT
>TRBD2|TRBV27|-|TRBJ2-1
CASSGLADEQFF
TGTGCCAGCAGTGGACTAGCGGATGAGCAGTTCTTC
>-|TRBV10-2|-|TRBJ1-2
CASKTENYGYTF
TGCGCCAGCAAGACAGAGAACTATGGCTACACCTTC
>-|TRBV6-5|-|TRBJ2-3
CASSYRDTTDTQYF
TGTGCCAGCAGTTACCGGGACACCACAGATACGCAGTATTTT
>-|TRBV5-1|-|TRBJ1-1
CASSLGHTEAFF
TGCGCCAGCAGCTTGGGACACACTGAAGCTTTCTTT